The rows below give T cell receptor beta chains drawn from one sample of a study of blood T cell repertoires in COVID-19. The protocol was immunoSEQ multiplex PCR, while the TCRdb copy is restricted to in-frame clones and leaves out a portion. The sample lists more than 60,000 clones; roughly 89% were seen once. The source material was peripheral blood. The receptors come from a man aged 50-59 years with acute or convalescent COVID-19. Each CDR3 is given with its conserved first and last residue. The D gene is left open where the match is weak. Only part of the rows carry a size: once, few, many, or a class if the clone is expanded.

TRBV27	TRBJ2-5	-	-	TGTGCCAGCAGTTTAAACAGGGGGGGGGAGACCCAGTACTTC	CASSLNRGGETQYF
TRBV7-9	TRBJ1-2	-	-	TGTGCCAGCAGCTTGGCAGGACAGCCTTCCTATGGCTACACCTTC	CASSLAGQPSYGYTF
TRBV4-2	TRBJ2-3	once	TRBD2	TGTGCCAGCAGCTCGCCGGGACTAGCGGGAGACCGGCTGTATTTT	CASSSPGLAGDRLYF
TRBV3-1/TRBV3-2	TRBJ1-5	few	TRBD1	TGTGCCAGCAGCCTCATTTCAGGGGGTCAGCCCCAGCATTTT	CASSLISGGQPQHF
TRBV9	TRBJ2-1	few	-	TGTGCCAGCAGCGAAACGGGAATCCTCAATGAGCAGTTCTTC	CASSETGILNEQFF
TRBV19	TRBJ2-7	few	TRBD2	TGTGCCAGTACTATAACGGGGGAGGGAAACTACGAGCAGTACTTC	CASTITGEGNYEQYF
TRBV6-6	TRBJ2-5	-	TRBD2	TGTGCCAGCAGCTCCCCGAGACTAGCGGGAGGTTGGGGGGTTGAAGAGACCCAGTACTTC	CASSSPRLAGGWGVEETQYF
TRBV10-2	TRBJ2-1	-	TRBD2	TGCGCCAGCAGTGATACTAGCGGGAGGTTCTACAATGAGCAGTTCTTC	CASSDTSGRFYNEQFF
TRBV12-5	TRBJ2-3	-	TRBD2	TGTGCTAGTGGTTTGGTTGTAGCGGGAGGTAGCACAGATACGCAGTATTTT	CASGLVVAGGSTDTQYF
TRBV5-6	TRBJ2-2	-	TRBD1	TGTGCCAGCAGCTTGGGTCCAGGGGGTGCACAAAGGGGTGTGCTTTTT	CASSLGPGGAQRGVLF
TRBV5-1	TRBJ2-1	few	-	TGCGCCAGCAGCTCGGGACAACCGGGAAATGAGCAGTTCTTC	CASSSGQPGNEQFF